Presented here are 5 T cell receptor beta chains from one specimen sequenced in a study of T-cell reconstitution after alpha-beta-depleted transplantation in children. Unique molecular identifiers were built into the TCRbeta library. MiXCR, applied by TCRdb to the PCR reads, yields one record per CDR3 protein. The sample has about 420,000 distinct CDR3 sequences, 11% seen once; the top ten hold roughly 6%. Specimen: PBMCs from the stem cell graft donor, collected from the stem cell graft. The receptor set was obtained from a human donor who donated a stem cell graft to a child with acute myeloid leukemia.

This chain connects TRBV5-1 to TRBJ1-4; 8 bases are a match to TRBD1. Per the germline V gene, CDR1 is SGHRS and CDR2 is YFSETQ. CDR3 length: 15 residues. Trimming removed 4 bases from V and 1 base from J; junction bases left unmatched: 3. The DNA of the CDR3 is TGCGCCAGCAGCGGTACAGGGGGAACTAATGAAAAACTGTTTTTT. Translation: CASSGTGGTNEKLFF.

V is TRBV5-6 and J is TRBJ2-7; D remains ambiguous. This CDR3 comprises 13 residues. Trimming took 2 bases from V and 6 from J, leaving 12 bases between them. Germline V gene sequence: CDR1 SGHDT, CDR2 YYEEEE. In nucleotides, the CDR3 is TGTGCCAGCAGCTTTTCAGGATTCGGCGAGCAGTACTTC. As protein: CASSFSGFGEQYF.

This clonotype was seen repeatedly, ten times or more. This sequence joins TRBV10-3 and TRBJ2-2, with D possibly being TRBD1 or TRBD2 (5 bases each). This CDR3 has 16 amino acids. Germline V gene sequence: CDR1 ENHRY, CDR2 SYGVKD. Trimming cost V 11 bases and J 0 bases, with 19 bases left between them. CDR3 sequence (DNA): TGTGCCTCCCAGGGCCGGGATGGCGCGAACACCGGGGAGCTGTTTTTT. Amino acids: CASQGRDGANTGELFF.

A few counts support this clonotype. The chain employs TRBV5-1 and TRBJ2-7, with D tentatively TRBD2 (6 bases). Trimming shortened V by 4 bases and J by 7 bases, and 21 bases separated the two germline ends. This CDR3 has 15 amino acids. Germline V gene data show CDR1 as SGHRS and CDR2 as YFSETQ. The CDR3 protein is CASSPFGGDGSEQYV. The DNA of the CDR3 is TGCGCCAGCAGCCCCTTCGGTGGGGACGGGAGTGAGCAGTACGTC.

The chain uses TRBV20-1 and TRBJ2-1, with 9 bases identical to TRBD2. Looked up from germline, CDR1 is DFQATT and CDR2 is SNEGSKA (reference sequence). The CDR3 totals 20 residues. After removal of 2 bases from V and 6 bases from J, the junction contained 23 bases not matched to a gene. CDR3 sequence: CSARIVAGAVQGPNRNEQFF. Here the CDR3 DNA reads TGCAGTGCTAGAATCGTAGCGGGGGCTGTCCAGGGTCCCAATCGCAATGAGCAGTTCTTC.